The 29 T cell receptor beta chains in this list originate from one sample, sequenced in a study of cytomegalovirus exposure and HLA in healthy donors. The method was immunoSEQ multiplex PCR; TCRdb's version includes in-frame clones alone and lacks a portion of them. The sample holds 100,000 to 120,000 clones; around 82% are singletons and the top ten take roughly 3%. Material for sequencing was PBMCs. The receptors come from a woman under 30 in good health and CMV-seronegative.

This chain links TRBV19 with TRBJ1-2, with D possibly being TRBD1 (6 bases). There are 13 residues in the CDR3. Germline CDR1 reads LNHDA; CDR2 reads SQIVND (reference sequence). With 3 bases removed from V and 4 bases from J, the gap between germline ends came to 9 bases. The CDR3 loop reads CASSIEDSYGYTF. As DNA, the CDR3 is TGTGCCAGTAGTATCGAGGACAGCTATGGCTACACCTTC.

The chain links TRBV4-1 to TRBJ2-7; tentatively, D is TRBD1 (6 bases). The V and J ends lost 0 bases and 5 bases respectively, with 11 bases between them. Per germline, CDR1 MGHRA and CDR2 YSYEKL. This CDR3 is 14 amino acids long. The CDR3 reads CASSQDSRGNEQYF. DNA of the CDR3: TGCGCCAGCAGCCAAGATTCCAGGGGAAACGAGCAGTACTTC.

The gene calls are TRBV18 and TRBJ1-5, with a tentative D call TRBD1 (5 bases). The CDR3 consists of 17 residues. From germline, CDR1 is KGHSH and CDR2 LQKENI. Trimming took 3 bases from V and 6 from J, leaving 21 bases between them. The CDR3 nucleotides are TGTGCCAGCTCACCTACGACCGGGACTCCCTCGGGTCAGCCCCAGCATTTT. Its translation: CASSPTTGTPSGQPQHF.

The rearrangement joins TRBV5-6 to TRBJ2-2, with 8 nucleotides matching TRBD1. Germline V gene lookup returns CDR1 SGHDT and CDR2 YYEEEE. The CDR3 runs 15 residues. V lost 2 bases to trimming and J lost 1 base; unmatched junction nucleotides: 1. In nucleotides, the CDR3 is TGTGCCAGCAGCTTCGGACAGGGGAACACCGGGGAGCTGTTTTTT. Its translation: CASSFGQGNTGELFF.

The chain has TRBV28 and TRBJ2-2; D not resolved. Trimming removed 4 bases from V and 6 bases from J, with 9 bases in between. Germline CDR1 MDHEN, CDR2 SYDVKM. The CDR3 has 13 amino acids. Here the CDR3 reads CASSSPVPGELFF. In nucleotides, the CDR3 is TGTGCCAGCAGTTCCCCGGTTCCCGGGGAGCTGTTTTTT.

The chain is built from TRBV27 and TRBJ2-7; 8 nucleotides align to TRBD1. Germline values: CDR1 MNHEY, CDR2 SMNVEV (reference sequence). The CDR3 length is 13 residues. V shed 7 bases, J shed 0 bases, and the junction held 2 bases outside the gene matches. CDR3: CASTGQGSYEQYF. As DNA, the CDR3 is TGTGCCAGCACCGGACAGGGCTCCTACGAGCAGTACTTC.

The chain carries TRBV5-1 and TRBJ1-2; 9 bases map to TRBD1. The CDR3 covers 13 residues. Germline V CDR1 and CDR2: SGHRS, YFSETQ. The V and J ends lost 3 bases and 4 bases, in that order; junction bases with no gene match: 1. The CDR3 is CASSSGQGYGYTF. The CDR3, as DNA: TGCGCCAGCAGCTCGGGACAGGGCTATGGCTACACCTTC.

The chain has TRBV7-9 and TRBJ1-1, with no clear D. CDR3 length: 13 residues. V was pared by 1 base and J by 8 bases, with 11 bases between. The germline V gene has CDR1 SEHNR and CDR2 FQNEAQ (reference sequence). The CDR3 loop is CASSLEGRKEAFF. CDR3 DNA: TGTGCCAGCAGCTTAGAAGGCAGGAAGGAAGCTTTCTTT.

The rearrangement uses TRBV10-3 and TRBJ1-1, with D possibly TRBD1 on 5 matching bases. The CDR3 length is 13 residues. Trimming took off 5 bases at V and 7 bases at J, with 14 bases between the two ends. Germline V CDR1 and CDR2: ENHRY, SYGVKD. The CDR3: CAISTSGSYEAFF. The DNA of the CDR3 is TGTGCCATCAGTACTTCAGGGTCCTATGAAGCTTTCTTT.

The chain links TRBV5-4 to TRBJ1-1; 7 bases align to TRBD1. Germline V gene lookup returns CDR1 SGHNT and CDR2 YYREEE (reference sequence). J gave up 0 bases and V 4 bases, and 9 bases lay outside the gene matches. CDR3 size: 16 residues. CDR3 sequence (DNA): TGTGCCAGCAGCCTTCGGACAGGCCCAATGAACACTGAAGCTTTCTTT. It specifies CASSLRTGPMNTEAFF.

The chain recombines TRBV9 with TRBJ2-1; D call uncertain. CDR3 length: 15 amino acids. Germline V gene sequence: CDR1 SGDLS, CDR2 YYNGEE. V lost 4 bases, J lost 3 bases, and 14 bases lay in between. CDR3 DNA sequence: TGTGCCAGCAGCCGGATGGCGGAGAACTACAATGAGCAGTTCTTC. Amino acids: CASSRMAENYNEQFF.

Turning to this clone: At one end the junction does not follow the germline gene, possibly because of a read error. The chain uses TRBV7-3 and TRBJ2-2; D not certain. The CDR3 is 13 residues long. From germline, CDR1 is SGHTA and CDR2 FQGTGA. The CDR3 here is CASSVTATGELFF. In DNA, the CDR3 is TGTGCCAGCAGCGTAACAGCCACCGGGGAGCTGTTTTTT.

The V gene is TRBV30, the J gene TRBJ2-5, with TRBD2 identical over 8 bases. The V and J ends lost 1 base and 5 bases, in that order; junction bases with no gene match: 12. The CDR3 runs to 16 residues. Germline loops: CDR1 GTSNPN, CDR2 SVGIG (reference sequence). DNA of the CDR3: TGTGCCTGGAGTGGTATCGGGGGGGCCTCGGAGGAGACCCAGTACTTC. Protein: CAWSGIGGASEETQYF.

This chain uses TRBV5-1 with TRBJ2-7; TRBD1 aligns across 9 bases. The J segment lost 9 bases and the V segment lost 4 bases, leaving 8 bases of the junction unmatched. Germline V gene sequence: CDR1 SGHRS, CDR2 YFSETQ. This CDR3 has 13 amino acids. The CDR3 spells CASSKRTGGWQYF. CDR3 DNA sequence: TGCGCCAGCAGCAAACGTACAGGGGGCTGGCAGTACTTC.

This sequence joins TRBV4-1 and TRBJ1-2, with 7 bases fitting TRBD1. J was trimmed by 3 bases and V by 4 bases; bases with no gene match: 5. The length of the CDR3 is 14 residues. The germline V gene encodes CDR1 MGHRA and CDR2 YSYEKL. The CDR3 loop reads CASSRDREDYGYTF. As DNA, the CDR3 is TGCGCCAGCAGCCGAGACAGGGAAGACTATGGCTACACCTTC.

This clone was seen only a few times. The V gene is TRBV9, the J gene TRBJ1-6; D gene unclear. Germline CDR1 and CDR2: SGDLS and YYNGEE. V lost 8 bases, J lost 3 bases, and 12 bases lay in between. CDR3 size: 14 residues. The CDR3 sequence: CASARYDYNSPLHF. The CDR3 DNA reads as TGTGCCAGTGCGCGGTACGACTATAATTCACCCCTCCACTTT.

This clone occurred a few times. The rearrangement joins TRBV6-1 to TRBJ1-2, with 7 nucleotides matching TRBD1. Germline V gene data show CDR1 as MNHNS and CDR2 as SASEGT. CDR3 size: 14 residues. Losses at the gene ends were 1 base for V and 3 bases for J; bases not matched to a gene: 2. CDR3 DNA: TGTGCCAGCAGTGAAGTAGGGGGCGACTATGGCTACACCTTC. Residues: CASSEVGGDYGYTF.

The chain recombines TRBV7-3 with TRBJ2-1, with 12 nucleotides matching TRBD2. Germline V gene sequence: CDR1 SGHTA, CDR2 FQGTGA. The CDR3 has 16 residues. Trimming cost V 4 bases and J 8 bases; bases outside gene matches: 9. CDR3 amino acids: CASSSGLAGPFDEQFF. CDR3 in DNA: TGTGCCAGCAGCTCCGGACTAGCGGGGCCCTTCGATGAGCAGTTCTTC. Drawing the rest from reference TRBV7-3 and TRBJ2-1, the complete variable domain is GAGVSQTPSNKVTEKGKYVELRCDPISGHTALYWYRQSLGQGPEFLIYFQGTGAADDSGLPNDRFFAVRPEGSVSTLKIQRTERGDSAVYLCASSSGLAGPFDEQFFGPGTRLTVL.

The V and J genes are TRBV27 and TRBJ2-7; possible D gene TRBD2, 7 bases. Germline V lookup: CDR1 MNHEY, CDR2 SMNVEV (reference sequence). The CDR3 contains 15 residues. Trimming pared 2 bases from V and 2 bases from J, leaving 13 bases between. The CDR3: CASSLGGGTTYEQYF. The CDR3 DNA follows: TGTGCCAGCAGTTTAGGGGGGGGCACAACCTACGAGCAGTACTTC.

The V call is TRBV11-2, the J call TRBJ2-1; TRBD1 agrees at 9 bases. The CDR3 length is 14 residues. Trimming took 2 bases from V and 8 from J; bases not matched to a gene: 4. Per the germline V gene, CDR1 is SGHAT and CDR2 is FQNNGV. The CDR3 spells CASSLRQGVDEQFF. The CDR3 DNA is TGTGCCAGCAGCTTAAGACAGGGGGTGGATGAGCAGTTCTTC.

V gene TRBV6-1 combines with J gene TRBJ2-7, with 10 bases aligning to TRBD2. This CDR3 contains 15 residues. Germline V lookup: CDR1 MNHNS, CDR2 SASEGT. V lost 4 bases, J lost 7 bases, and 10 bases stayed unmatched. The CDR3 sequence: CASSAPSGGWWEQYF. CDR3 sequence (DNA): TGTGCCAGCAGTGCCCCTAGCGGGGGATGGTGGGAGCAGTACTTC.

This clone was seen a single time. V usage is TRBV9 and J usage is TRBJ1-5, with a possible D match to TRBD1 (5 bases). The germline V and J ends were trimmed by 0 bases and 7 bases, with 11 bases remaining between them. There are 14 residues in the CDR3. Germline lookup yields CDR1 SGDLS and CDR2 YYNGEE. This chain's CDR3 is CASSVGGAGQPQHF. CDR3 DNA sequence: TGTGCCAGCAGCGTAGGGGGCGCGGGGCAGCCCCAGCATTTT.

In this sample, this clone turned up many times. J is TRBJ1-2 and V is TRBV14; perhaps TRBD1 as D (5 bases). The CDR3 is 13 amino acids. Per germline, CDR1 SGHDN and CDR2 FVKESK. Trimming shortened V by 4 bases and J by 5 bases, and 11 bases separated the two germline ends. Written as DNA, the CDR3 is TGTGCCAGCAGCCCTAACGGGGGGTATGGCTACACCTTC. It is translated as CASSPNGGYGYTF.

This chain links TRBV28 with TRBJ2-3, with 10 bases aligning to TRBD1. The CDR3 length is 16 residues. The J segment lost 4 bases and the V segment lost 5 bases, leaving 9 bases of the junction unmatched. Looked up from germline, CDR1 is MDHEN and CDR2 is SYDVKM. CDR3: CASSVWTGGVSDTQYF. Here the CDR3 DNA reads TGTGCCAGCAGTGTTTGGACAGGGGGAGTCTCAGATACGCAGTATTTT.

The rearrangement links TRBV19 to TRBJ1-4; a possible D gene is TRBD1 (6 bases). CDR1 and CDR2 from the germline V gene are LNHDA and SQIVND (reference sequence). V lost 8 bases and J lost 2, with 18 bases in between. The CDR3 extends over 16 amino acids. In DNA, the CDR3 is TGTGCCAGTCAACAGCAACAGGGTTTGACTAATGAAAAACTGTTTTTT. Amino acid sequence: CASQQQQGLTNEKLFF.

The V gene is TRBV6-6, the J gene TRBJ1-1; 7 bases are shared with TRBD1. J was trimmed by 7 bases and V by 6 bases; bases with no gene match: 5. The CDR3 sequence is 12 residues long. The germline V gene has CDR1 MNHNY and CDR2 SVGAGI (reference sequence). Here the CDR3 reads CASRGRDSEAFF. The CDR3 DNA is TGTGCCAGCAGGGGCCGGGACAGTGAAGCTTTCTTT.

CDR3 region: CATSRARGLGEKLFF. CDR3 sequence (DNA): TGTGCCACCAGCAGAGCCAGGGGGCTGGGGGAAAAACTGTTTTTT. This chain links TRBV15 with TRBJ1-4; 8 positions agree with TRBD1. Per germline, CDR1 LNHNV and CDR2 YYDKDF (reference sequence). J lost 8 bases, V lost 1 base, and 6 bases had no gene match. The CDR3 extends over 15 amino acids. Drawing the rest from reference TRBV15 and TRBJ1-4, the complete variable domain is DAMVIQNPRYQVTQFGKPVTLSCSQTLNHNVMYWYQQKSSQAPKLLFHYYDKDFNNEADTPDNFQSRRPNTSFCFLDIRSPGLGDTAMYLCATSRARGLGEKLFFGSGTQLSVL.

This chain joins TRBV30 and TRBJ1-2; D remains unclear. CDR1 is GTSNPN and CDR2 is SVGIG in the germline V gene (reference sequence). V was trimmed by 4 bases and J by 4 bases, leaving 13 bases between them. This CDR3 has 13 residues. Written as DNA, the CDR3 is TGTGCCTGGACACAGCTTGGGTTCTATGGCTACACCTTC. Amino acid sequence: CAWTQLGFYGYTF. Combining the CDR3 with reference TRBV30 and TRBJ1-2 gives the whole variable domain SQTIHQWPATLVQPVGSPLSLECTVEGTSNPNLYWYRQAAGRGLQLLFYSVGIGQISSEVPQNLSASRPQDRQFILSSKKLLLSDSGFYLCAWTQLGFYGYTFGSGTRLTVV.

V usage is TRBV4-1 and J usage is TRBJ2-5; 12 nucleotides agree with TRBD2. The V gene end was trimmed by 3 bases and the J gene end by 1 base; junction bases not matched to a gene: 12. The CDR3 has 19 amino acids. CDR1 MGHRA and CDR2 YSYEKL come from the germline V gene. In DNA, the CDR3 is TGCGCCAGCAGCCAGAGATCCCTGGCTAGCGGGGGGGCCCAAGAGACCCAGTACTTC. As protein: CASSQRSLASGGAQETQYF.